These T cell receptor beta chains were read from a single sample in a study of blood T cell repertoires in COVID-19. Method: immunoSEQ multiplex PCR; TCRdb's copy keeps in-frame clones and lacks some. The profile shows about 89,000 clones, more than 90% of them singletons. Input material: peripheral blood. These TCRs come from a human donor with active COVID-19. The donor label of this sample is uncertain. The CDR3 runs from the conserved cysteine through the conserved F or W. D genes are given only for firm matches. Clone sizes are given selectively: once, few, many, or a class where the clone is expanded.

>NA|NA|TRBV11-2|TRBJ1-6
TGTGCCAGCAGCTTAGATCGGGATTCACCCCTCCACTTT
CASSLDRDSPLHF
>NA|NA|TRBV5-5|TRBJ2-2
TGTGCCAGCCACTGGACAGTGGATGTCGGGGAGCTGTTTTTT
CASHWTVDVGELFF
>NA|TRBD2|TRBV7-6|TRBJ2-1
TGTGCCAGCAGCTTCGGACTAGCGGGGGGGCTTGATGAGCAGTTCTTC
CASSFGLAGGLDEQFF
>NA|TRBD1|TRBV19|TRBJ1-3
TGTGCCAGTAGTCCGTCCCCGGGACAGGGGACGTCTGGAAACACCATATATTTT
CASSPSPGQGTSGNTIYF
>NA|TRBD1|TRBV3-1/TRBV3-2|TRBJ1-2
TGTGCCAGCAGCCACAGGACAGGGGGCAGCTATGGCTACACCTTC
CASSHRTGGSYGYTF
>NA|NA|TRBV7-9|TRBJ1-1
TGTGCCAGCAGCTTAGGCCAGGGGAACACTGAAGCTTTCTTT
CASSLGQGNTEAFF
>NA|TRBD2|TRBV7-2|TRBJ2-1
TGTGCCAGCAGCTCGTCAAAACTAGCGGGAGCAGACAATGAGCAGTTCTTC
CASSSSKLAGADNEQFF
>NA|NA|TRBV20-1|TRBJ2-2
TGCAGTGCTAGTGGTGGGAGGAACACCGGGGAGCTGTTTTTT
CSASGGRNTGELFF
>NA|TRBD1|TRBV2|TRBJ1-2
TGTGCCAGCAGTGATAGAGGGACAGGGGCGGCTGGCTACACCTTC
CASSDRGTGAAGYTF
>NA|NA|TRBV4-3|TRBJ2-1
TGCGCCAGCAGCCAAGATCTCGGGAGTAGAGACAATGAGCAGTTCTTC
CASSQDLGSRDNEQFF
>once|TRBD2|TRBV11-3|TRBJ2-5
TGTGCCAGCAGCTTAGGGGGGGGCCAAGAGACCCAGTACTTC
CASSLGGGQETQYF
>NA|TRBD2|TRBV24-1|TRBJ2-1
TGTGCCACCAGTGAACCACCCTCGGGACTAGCGGGAGGTAATGAGCAGTTCTTC
CATSEPPSGLAGGNEQFF
>NA|NA|TRBV15|TRBJ2-7
TGTGCCACCAGCAGAGCATACAGGGACTACGAGCAGTACTTC
CATSRAYRDYEQYF
>NA|TRBD2|TRBV27|TRBJ2-1
TGTGCCAGCAGTTTACAGACTAGCGGGCTAATGGTCTTC
CASSLQTSGLMVF
>few|NA|TRBV6-6|TRBJ1-5
TGTGCCGGGGGGAGGTATAGCAATCAGCCCCAGCATTTT
CAGGRYSNQPQHF
>NA|TRBD2|TRBV11-3|TRBJ2-5
TGTGCCAGCAGCCCACAGGCCCCGACTAGCGACCAAGAGACCCAGTACTTC
CASSPQAPTSDQETQYF
>NA|NA|TRBV4-2|TRBJ2-7
TGTGCCAGCAGCCAGCACCGGGAACAGCCCTTTCCCTACGAGCAGTACTTC
CASSQHREQPFPYEQYF
>NA|TRBD1|TRBV7-9|TRBJ1-3
TGTGCCAGCAGCCATGGGGACAGGGAAGGAAACACCATATATTTT
CASSHGDREGNTIYF
>NA|NA|TRBV19|TRBJ1-4
TGTGCCAGTAGCGCCTCCACGGGTAATGAAAAACTGTTTTTT
CASSASTGNEKLFF
>NA|TRBD2|TRBV27|TRBJ2-1
TGTGCCAGCAGTTTAACGGGACTAGCCATTCGGCAGTTCTTC
CASSLTGLAIRQFF
>NA|TRBD2|TRBV18|TRBJ2-3
TGTGCCAGCTCGCCCAGGACTAGCGGGGCCCCAGATACGCAGTATTTT
CASSPRTSGAPDTQYF
>NA|TRBD2|TRBV29-1|TRBJ2-3
TGCAGCGTCCAAGGGACTAGCGGAGCCCCCCGAACGCAGTATTTT
CSVQGTSGAPRTQYF
>NA|TRBD1|TRBV6-2/TRBV6-3|TRBJ2-3
TGTGCCAGCAGCGAGAGCGACAGGGCGACCCCAGATACGCAGTATTTT
CASSESDRATPDTQYF
>NA|NA|TRBV27|TRBJ1-2
TGTGCCAGCAGTCCCGGACAGAATCGGTTGGAGGGCTACACCTTC
CASSPGQNRLEGYTF
>NA|TRBD2|TRBV6-4|TRBJ2-7
TGTGCCAGCAATTATGGACTAGCGGGAACTTACGAGCAGTACTTC
CASNYGLAGTYEQYF
>NA|NA|TRBV5-1|TRBJ2-7
TGCGCCAGCACAGCGACCCCCGGCCCCTACGAGCAGTACTTC
CASTATPGPYEQYF
>NA|TRBD1|TRBV27|TRBJ2-5
TGTGCCAGCAGCCCCTCTGACAGGGACCGAGAGACCCAGTACTTC
CASSPSDRDRETQYF
>NA|NA|TRBV10-3|TRBJ2-7
TGTGCCATCAGTGGGGAGTCCTACGAGCAGTACTTC
CAISGESYEQYF
>NA|TRBD1|TRBV5-8|TRBJ2-7
TGTGCCAGCAGCCGACCCAAAGGGACAGGGGGGGAGCAGTACTTC
CASSRPKGTGGEQYF
>NA|TRBD1|TRBV5-4|TRBJ2-3
TGTGCCAGCAGCGTGCCGGGACAGGGCCCAGATACGCAGTATTTT
CASSVPGQGPDTQYF
>once|TRBD1|TRBV19|TRBJ2-3
TGTGCCAGTAGTATATCTCAGGGGGCTTTTACAGATACGCAGTATTTT
CASSISQGAFTDTQYF
>NA|NA|TRBV9|TRBJ1-4
TGTGCCAGCAGCGCGGGGGGACACCCTGCAACTAATGAAAAACTGTTTTTT
CASSAGGHPATNEKLFF
>NA|TRBD2|TRBV4-1|TRBJ2-3
TGCGCCAGCAGCTACCGACTAGCGGGCACAGATACGCAGTATTTT
CASSYRLAGTDTQYF
>once|TRBD1|TRBV4-1|TRBJ2-5
TGCGCCAGCAGCCAAACCGACAGGGACCAAGAGACCCAGTACTTC
CASSQTDRDQETQYF
>NA|NA|TRBV11-3|TRBJ2-6
TGTGCCAGCAGCTCCGGGGTCGACGTCCTGACTTTC
CASSSGVDVLTF
>few|TRBD2|TRBV7-8|TRBJ2-1
TGTGCCAGCAGCTTCACTAGCGGGCTACCGGGTGAGCAGTTCTTC
CASSFTSGLPGEQFF
>NA|TRBD1|TRBV7-9|TRBJ2-5
TGTGCCAGCAGCTTAAGGTCCTCCGGGACAGAGATCCAAGAGACCCAGTACTTC
CASSLRSSGTEIQETQYF
>NA|TRBD1|TRBV29-1|TRBJ1-2
TGCAGCGTTCCAACAGGGGAGGGCTACACCTTC
CSVPTGEGYTF
>NA|TRBD1|TRBV19|TRBJ1-2
TGTGCCAGTAGCCAAGGCCGAACAGGGGGCTATGGCTACACCTTC
CASSQGRTGGYGYTF
>once|NA|TRBV7-2|TRBJ1-5
TGTGCCAGCAGCTTTACAGGGCAGGGTCAGCCCCAGCATTTT
CASSFTGQGQPQHF
>NA|NA|TRBV7-9|TRBJ2-7
TGTGCCAGCAGCCAGGTAGCCTACGAGCAGTACTTC
CASSQVAYEQYF
>NA|TRBD2|TRBV4-1|TRBJ2-7
TGCGCCAGCAGCCAAGTGGCCGGGACTACTTCCTACGAGCAGTACTTC
CASSQVAGTTSYEQYF
>NA|TRBD2|TRBV19|TRBJ2-2
TGTGCCACTCGGCGGGGACTAGCGGGAGTCGGTACCGGGGAGCTGTTTTTT
CATRRGLAGVGTGELFF
>NA|TRBD1|TRBV3-1/TRBV3-2|TRBJ2-5
TGTGCCAGCAGCCTAGGACAGGGGAGGGAGACCCAGTACTTC
CASSLGQGRETQYF
>NA|NA|TRBV5-6|TRBJ1-1
TGTGCCAGCAGCCTTGACCGGGACACTGAAGCTTTCTTT
CASSLDRDTEAFF
>NA|TRBD1|TRBV7-2|TRBJ1-1
TGTGCCAGCAGCGCGGACAGGGGGCGGACTGAAGCTTTCTTT
CASSADRGRTEAFF
>NA|NA|TRBV15|TRBJ1-4
TGTGCCACCAGCAGAGGGTCCCAGGGAGGGGATGAAAAACTGTTTTTT
CATSRGSQGGDEKLFF
>NA|TRBD1|TRBV7-2|TRBJ2-2
TGTGCCAGCAGCTTAGGTCTCAGGGGGTCGGGGACCGGGGAGCTGTTTTTT
CASSLGLRGSGTGELFF
>NA|TRBD1|TRBV5-1|TRBJ2-1
TGCGCCAGCAGCTCAGCGGGACAGGGAATACGCCAGGGCTACAATGAGCAGTTCTTC
CASSSAGQGIRQGYNEQFF
>NA|NA|TRBV20-1|TRBJ2-1
TGCAGTGCCGCGTACAATGAGCAGTTCTTC
CSAAYNEQFF
>NA|TRBD1|TRBV28|TRBJ1-2
TGTGCCAGCAGCCTTGACAGGGGGACAGGGGATGGCTACACCTTC
CASSLDRGTGDGYTF
>once|TRBD2|TRBV5-5|TRBJ2-7
TGTGCCAGCAGCCTGGCGGGGGTCTTAGGCCCGTACTTC
CASSLAGVLGPYF
>few|NA|TRBV7-2|TRBJ2-7
TGTGCCAGCAGCTTAGCAGGGGACTACGAGCAGTACTTC
CASSLAGDYEQYF
>NA|TRBD1|TRBV4-1|TRBJ1-4
TGCGCCAGCAGCCAAGAGGACAGGGGGCAATTCTATGAAAAACTGTTTTTT
CASSQEDRGQFYEKLFF